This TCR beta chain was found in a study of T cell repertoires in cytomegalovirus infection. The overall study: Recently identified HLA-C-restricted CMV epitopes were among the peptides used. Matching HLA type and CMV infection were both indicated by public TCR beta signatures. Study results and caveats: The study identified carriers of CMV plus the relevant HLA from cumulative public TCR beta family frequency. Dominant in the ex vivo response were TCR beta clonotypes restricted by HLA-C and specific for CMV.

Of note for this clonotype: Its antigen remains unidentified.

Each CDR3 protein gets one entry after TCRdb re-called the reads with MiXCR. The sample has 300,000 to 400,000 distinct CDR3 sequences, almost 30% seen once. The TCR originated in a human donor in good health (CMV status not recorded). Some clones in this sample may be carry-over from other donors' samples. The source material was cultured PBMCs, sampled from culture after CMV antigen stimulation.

CDR3 amino acids: CASSFLGGNYEQYF. The CDR3 nucleotides are TGTGCCAGCAGTTTCTTGGGGGGAAACTACGAGCAGTACTTC. V usage is TRBV12-3 or TRBV12-4 and J usage is TRBJ2-7; possibly TRBD2 for D (6 bases). V was cut by 3 bases and J by 3 bases, with 12 bases left in between. This CDR3 has 14 amino acids.